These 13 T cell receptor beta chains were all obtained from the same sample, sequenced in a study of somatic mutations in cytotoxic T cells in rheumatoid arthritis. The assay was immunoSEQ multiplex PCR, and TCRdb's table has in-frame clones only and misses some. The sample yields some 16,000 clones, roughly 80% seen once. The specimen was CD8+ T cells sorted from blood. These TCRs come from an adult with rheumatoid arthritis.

This CDR3 is CASSLGGMYGYTF. DNA for the CDR3: TGTGCCAGCAGCTTGGGTGGGATGTATGGCTACACCTTC. The chain carries TRBV5-6 and TRBJ1-2; D unclear. V gave up 0 bases and J gave up 5 bases, with 8 bases separating them. The CDR3 sequence is 13 residues long. Germline loops: CDR1 SGHDT, CDR2 YYEEEE.

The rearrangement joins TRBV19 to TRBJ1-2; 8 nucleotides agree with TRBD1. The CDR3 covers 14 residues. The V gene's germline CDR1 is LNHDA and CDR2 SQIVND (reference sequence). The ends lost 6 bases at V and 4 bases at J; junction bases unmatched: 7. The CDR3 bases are TGTGCCAGTAGCCCTGGGACAGGTCTCTATGGCTACACCTTC. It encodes CASSPGTGLYGYTF.

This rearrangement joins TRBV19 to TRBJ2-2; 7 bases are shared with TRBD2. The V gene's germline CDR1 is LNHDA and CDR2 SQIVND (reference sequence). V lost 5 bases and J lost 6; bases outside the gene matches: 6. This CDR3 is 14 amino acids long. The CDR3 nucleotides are TGTGCCAGTAGTTCGCGACTAGCCGCCGGGGAGCTGTTTTTT. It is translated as CASSSRLAAGELFF. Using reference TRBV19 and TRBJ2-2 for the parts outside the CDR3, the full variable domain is DGGITQSPKYLFRKEGQNVTLSCEQNLNHDAMYWYRQDPGQGLRLIYYSQIVNDFQKGDIAEGYSVSREKKESFPLTVTSAQKNPTAFYLCASSSRLAAGELFFGEGSRLTVL.

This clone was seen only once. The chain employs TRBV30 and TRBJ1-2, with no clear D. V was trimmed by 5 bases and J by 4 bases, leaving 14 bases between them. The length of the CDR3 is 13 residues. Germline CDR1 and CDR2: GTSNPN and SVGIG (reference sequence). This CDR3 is CAWFPARSYGYTF. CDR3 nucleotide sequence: TGTGCCTGGTTCCCAGCGAGATCCTATGGCTACACCTTC.

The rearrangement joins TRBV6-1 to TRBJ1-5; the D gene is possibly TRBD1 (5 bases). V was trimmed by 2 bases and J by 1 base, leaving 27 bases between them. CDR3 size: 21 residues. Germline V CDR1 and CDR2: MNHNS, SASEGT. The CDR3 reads CASSELNYFDRGPYSNQPQHF. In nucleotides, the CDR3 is TGTGCCAGCAGTGAATTGAATTATTTCGACAGAGGACCCTACAGCAATCAGCCCCAGCATTTT.

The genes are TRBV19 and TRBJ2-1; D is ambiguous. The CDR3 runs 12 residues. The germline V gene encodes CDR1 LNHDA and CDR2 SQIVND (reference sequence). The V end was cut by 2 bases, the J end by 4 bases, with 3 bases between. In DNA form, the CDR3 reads TGTGCCAGTAGTATACTATACAATGAGCAGTTCTTC. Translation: CASSILYNEQFF.

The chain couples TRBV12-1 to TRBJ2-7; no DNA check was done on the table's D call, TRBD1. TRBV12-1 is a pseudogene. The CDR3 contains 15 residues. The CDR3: CASNIPGQGFYEQYF. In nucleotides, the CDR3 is TGTGCCAGCAATATTCCGGGACAGGGATTTTACGAGCAGTACTTC.

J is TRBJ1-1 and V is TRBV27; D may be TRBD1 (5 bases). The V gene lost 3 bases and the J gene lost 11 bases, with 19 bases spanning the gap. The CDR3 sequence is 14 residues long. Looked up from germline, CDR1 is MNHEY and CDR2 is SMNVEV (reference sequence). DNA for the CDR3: TGTGCCAGCAGTTTCGGGGGGACGACTCTAATGGCTTTCTTT. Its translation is CASSFGGTTLMAFF.

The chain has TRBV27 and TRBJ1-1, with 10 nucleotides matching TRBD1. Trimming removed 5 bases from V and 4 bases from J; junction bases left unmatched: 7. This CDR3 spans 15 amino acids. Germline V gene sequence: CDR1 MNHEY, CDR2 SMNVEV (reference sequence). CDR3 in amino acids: CASSNRDRGLTEAFF. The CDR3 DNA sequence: TGTGCCAGCAGTAATCGGGACAGGGGTCTCACTGAAGCTTTCTTT.

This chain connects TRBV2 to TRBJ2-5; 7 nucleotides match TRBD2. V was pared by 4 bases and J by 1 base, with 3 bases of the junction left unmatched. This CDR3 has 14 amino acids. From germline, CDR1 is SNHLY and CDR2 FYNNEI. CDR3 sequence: CASSVPSGQETQYF. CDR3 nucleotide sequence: TGTGCCAGCAGTGTACCTAGCGGCCAAGAGACCCAGTACTTC.

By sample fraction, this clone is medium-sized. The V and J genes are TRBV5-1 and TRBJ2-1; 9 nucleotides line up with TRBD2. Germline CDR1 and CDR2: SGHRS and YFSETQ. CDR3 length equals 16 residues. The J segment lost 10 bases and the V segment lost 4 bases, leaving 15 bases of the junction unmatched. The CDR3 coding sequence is TGCGCCAGCAGCGGATTCGAGGGCGGGGGGGCTTCCGAGCAGTTCTTC. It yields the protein CASSGFEGGGASEQFF.

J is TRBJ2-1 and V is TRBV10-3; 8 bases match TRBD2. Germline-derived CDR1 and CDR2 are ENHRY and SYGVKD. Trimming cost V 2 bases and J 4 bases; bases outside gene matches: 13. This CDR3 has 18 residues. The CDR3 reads CAISEASNSGEPYNEQFF. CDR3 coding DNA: TGTGCCATCAGTGAGGCTTCCAATAGCGGGGAGCCTTACAATGAGCAGTTCTTC.

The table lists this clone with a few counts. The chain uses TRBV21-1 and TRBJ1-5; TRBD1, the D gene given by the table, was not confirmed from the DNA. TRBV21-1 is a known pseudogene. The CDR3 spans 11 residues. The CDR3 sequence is CASNRDQPQHF. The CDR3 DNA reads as TGTGCCAGCAACAGGGATCAGCCCCAGCATTTT.